This record concerns one T cell receptor beta chain sequence. The antigen is unknown. The data belong to a study of T cell repertoires in ileal Crohn's disease. At the level of the study: Median disease duration was approximately 8 years; less than 45% smoked at surgery. About half of patients got postoperative therapy: about a dozen thiopurines, about 20 anti-TNF. Study-wide findings and caveats: All patients with clonality above 26.8% had endoscopic recurrence. Sorted CD8 T cells held more high-frequency clones than CD4.

Sequencing was performed with immunoSEQ multiplex PCR; in TCRdb, only in-frame clones are kept and a portion is missing. Here the sample spans a few thousand clones, around nine tenths being singletons. Surgical specimens yielded lamina propria lymphocytes, which were density-gradient separated and then sorted. The CDR3 is made up of 12 amino acids. V was pared by 5 bases and J by 12 bases, with 6 bases of the junction left unmatched. The V gene's germline CDR1 is MDHEN and CDR2 SYDVKM. J is TRBJ1-2 and V is TRBV28, with 10 bases that match TRBD1. Specimen: CD4+ T cells from ileum. The clonotype was recovered from an adult with Crohn's disease. Some clones in this sample may be carry-over from other donors' samples. For the CDR3, the DNA is TGTGCCAGCAGTCCAGGGGACAGGGGCGACACCTTC. Protein product: CASSPGDRGDTF.